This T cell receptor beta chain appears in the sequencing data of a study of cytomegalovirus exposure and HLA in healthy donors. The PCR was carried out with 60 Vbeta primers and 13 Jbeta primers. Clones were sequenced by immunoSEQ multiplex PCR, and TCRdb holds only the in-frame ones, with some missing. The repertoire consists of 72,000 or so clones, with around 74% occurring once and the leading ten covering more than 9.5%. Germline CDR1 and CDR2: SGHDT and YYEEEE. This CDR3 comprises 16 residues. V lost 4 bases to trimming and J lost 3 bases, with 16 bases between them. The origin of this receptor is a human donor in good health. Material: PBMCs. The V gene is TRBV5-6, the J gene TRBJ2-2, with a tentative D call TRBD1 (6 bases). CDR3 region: CASSPTVRTDTGELFF. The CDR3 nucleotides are TGTGCCAGCAGCCCCACGGTCCGGACAGACACCGGGGAGCTGTTTTTT.